This is a list of T cell receptor beta chains from one sample in a study of blood T cell repertoires in COVID-19. The data were produced by immunoSEQ multiplex PCR, yet TCRdb's version contains in-frame clones alone and is incomplete. The sample carries approximately 150,000 clones, about 91% recorded once. What was sequenced was peripheral blood. These receptors were taken from a woman aged 60 to 75 with acute or convalescent COVID-19. The CDR3 runs from the conserved cysteine through the conserved F or W. Each record gives: V gene, D gene, J gene, clone size, CDR3 DNA, CDR3 protein. The D gene is left open where the match is weak. Not all rows give a size; the values are once, few, many and, for expanded clones, a class.

>TRBV7-9|TRBD1|TRBJ1-1|once
TGTGCCAGCAGCGATACAGGGGATTACGGTGAAGCTTTCTTT
CASSDTGDYGEAFF
>TRBV6-6|TRBD2|TRBJ2-1|-
TGTGCCAGCAGTTACAACTCGAATCCCCGCGGGGGGGGATTCTTC
CASSYNSNPRGGGFF
>TRBV13|TRBD1|TRBJ1-4|-
TGTGCCAGCAGCTTAAGGTCTACAGGGGGCTATGAAAAACTGTTTTTT
CASSLRSTGGYEKLFF
>TRBV7-2|-|TRBJ2-5|-
TGTGCCAGCAGCCCGGGGGGCGAAGAGACCCAGTACTTC
CASSPGGEETQYF
>TRBV7-9|-|TRBJ1-1|-
TGTGCCAGCAGCTTCCCAGGGCCGAACACTGAAGCTTTCTTT
CASSFPGPNTEAFF
>TRBV6-5|TRBD1|TRBJ1-2|-
TGTGCCAGCAGTTACTCGACGGGACAGTTCTATGGCTACACCTTC
CASSYSTGQFYGYTF
>TRBV5-1|TRBD2|TRBJ2-5|-
TGCGCCAGCAGTCCTATAGCGGGGGGGCTGGAGACCCAGTACTTC
CASSPIAGGLETQYF
>TRBV29-1|TRBD1|TRBJ2-2|-
TGCAGCGTTGGGACAGGGGTTTACGAGGGCGGGGAGCTGTTTTTT
CSVGTGVYEGGELFF
>TRBV18|TRBD1|TRBJ2-7|-
TGTGCCAGCTCACCGGGACAGGGGGCTGGCGAGCAGTACTTC
CASSPGQGAGEQYF
>TRBV3-1/TRBV3-2|TRBD1|TRBJ2-1|-
TGTGCCAGCAGTCTACGACAGGGGACCTACAATGAGCAGTTCTTC
CASSLRQGTYNEQFF
>TRBV12-5|-|TRBJ1-2|-
TGTGCTAGTGGTTTGGTACTAACGCATTCTGGGAGCTATGGCTACACCTTC
CASGLVLTHSGSYGYTF
>TRBV7-2|TRBD1|TRBJ2-7|-
TGTGCCAGCAGCTATAATCAGGGGGCGTACGAGCAGTACTTC
CASSYNQGAYEQYF
>TRBV2|TRBD1|TRBJ2-2|-
TGTGCCAGCAGTAGACAGGGGGCGAACACCGGGGAGCTGTTTTTT
CASSRQGANTGELFF
>TRBV5-6|-|TRBJ1-1|few
TGTGCCAGCAGCCCTGGGACACTAGAAGCTTTCTTT
CASSPGTLEAFF
>TRBV5-6|-|TRBJ1-4|-
TGTGCCAGCAGCCAACTCGGACGGGGTGACGAAAAACTGTTTTTT
CASSQLGRGDEKLFF
>TRBV4-3|-|TRBJ2-7|-
TGCGCCAGCAGCCAAGAAAGGGGCTCCGAGCAGTACTTC
CASSQERGSEQYF
>TRBV7-9|-|TRBJ2-7|once
TGTGCCAGCAGCTTACTAACAGGGACCCACTACGAGCAGTACTTC
CASSLLTGTHYEQYF
>TRBV4-3|TRBD2|TRBJ2-1|-
TGCGCCAGCAGCCTAGTAGCGGGGTTCTACAATGAGCAGTTCTTC
CASSLVAGFYNEQFF
>TRBV12-3/TRBV12-4|TRBD1|TRBJ1-2|-
TGTGCCAGCAGTGGGGACAGGGTCGGCTACACCTTC
CASSGDRVGYTF
>TRBV5-4|-|TRBJ1-1|-
TGTGCCAGCAGCTTGGACAGGGACACTGAAGCTTTCTTT
CASSLDRDTEAFF
>TRBV19|TRBD1|TRBJ1-2|few
TGTGCCAGTAGTACATACATGACAGGGATAGAAGGCTACACCTTC
CASSTYMTGIEGYTF
>TRBV28|-|TRBJ2-1|-
TGTGCCAGCAGCCAGGGGACTATTGGAGCGGATGAGCAGTTCTTC
CASSQGTIGADEQFF
>TRBV19|-|TRBJ2-2|-
TGTGCCAGTAATTGGGACACGTCCAGTACCGGGGAGCTGTTTTTT
CASNWDTSSTGELFF
>TRBV3-1/TRBV3-2|TRBD2|TRBJ2-1|-
TGTGCCAGCAGCCAAGACCCAATACTAGCGGGGGGGTCGGCGGAGCAGTTCTTC
CASSQDPILAGGSAEQFF